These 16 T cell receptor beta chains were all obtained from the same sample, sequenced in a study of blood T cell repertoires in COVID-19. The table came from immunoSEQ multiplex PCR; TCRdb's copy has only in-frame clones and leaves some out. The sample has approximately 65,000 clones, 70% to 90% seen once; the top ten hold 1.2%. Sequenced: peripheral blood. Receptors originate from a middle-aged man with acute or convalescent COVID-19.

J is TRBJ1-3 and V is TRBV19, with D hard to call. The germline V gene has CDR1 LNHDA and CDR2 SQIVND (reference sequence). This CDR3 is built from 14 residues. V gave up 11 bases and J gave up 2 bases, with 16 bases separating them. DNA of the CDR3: TGTGCCTCTGCGGCGGGAAGGACTGGAAACACCATATATTTT. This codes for CASAAGRTGNTIYF.

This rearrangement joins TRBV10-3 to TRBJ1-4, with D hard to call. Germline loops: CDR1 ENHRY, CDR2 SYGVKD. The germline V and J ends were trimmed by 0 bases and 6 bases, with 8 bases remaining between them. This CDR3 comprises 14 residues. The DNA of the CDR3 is TGTGCCATCAGTGAGTCTACTCTAGATGAAAAACTGTTTTTT. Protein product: CAISESTLDEKLFF.

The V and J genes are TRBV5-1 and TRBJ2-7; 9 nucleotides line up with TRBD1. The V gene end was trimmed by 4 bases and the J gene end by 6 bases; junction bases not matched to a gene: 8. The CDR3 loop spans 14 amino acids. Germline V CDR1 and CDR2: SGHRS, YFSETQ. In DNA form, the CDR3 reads TGCGCCAGCAGCGGGGACAGGGCAAGCGGCGAGCAGTACTTC. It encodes CASSGDRASGEQYF.

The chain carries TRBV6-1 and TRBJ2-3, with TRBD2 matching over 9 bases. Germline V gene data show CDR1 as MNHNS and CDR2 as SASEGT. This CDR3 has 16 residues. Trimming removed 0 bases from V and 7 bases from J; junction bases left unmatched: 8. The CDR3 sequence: CASSEALGGGAYTQYF. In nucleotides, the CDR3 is TGTGCCAGCAGTGAAGCGTTGGGCGGGGGGGCTTATACGCAGTATTTT.

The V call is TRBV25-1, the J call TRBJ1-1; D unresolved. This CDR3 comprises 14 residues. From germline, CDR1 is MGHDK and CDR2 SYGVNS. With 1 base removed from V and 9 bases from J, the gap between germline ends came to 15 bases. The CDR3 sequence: CASSELEGVSQAFF. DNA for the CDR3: TGTGCCAGCAGTGAATTGGAGGGCGTGTCACAAGCTTTCTTT.

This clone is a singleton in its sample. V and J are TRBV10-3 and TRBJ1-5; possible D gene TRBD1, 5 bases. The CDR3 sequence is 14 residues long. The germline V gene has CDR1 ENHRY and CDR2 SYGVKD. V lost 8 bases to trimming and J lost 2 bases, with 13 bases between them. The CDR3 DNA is TGTGCCATCTCCGAGGAAGGGGGCAATCAGCCCCAGCATTTT. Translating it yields CAISEEGGNQPQHF.

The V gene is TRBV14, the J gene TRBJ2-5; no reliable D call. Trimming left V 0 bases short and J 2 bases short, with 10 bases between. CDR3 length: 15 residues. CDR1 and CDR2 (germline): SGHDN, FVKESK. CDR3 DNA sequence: TGTGCCAGCAGCCAAGATAGACACAGACAAGAGACCCAGTACTTC. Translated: CASSQDRHRQETQYF.

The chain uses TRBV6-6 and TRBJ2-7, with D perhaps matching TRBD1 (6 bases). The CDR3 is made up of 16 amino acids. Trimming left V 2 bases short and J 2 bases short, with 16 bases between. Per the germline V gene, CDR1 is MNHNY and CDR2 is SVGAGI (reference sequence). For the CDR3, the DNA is TGTGCCAGCAGTTACGGGACAAGGAAGGGGACCTACGAGCAGTACTTC. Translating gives CASSYGTRKGTYEQYF.

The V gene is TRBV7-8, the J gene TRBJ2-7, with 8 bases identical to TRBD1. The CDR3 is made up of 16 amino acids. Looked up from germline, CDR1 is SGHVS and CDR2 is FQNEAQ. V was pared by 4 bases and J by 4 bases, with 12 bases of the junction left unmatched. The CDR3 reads CASSSQSQGAVYEQYF. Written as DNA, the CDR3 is TGTGCCAGCAGCTCCCAGAGCCAGGGGGCGGTTTACGAGCAGTACTTC.

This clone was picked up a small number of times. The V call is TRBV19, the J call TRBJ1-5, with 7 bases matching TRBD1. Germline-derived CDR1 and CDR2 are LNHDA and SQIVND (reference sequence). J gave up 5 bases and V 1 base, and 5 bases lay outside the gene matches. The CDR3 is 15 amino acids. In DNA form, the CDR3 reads TGTGCCAGTAGTATAGTAAAAGGGGGCGATCAGCCCCAGCATTTT. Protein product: CASSIVKGGDQPQHF.

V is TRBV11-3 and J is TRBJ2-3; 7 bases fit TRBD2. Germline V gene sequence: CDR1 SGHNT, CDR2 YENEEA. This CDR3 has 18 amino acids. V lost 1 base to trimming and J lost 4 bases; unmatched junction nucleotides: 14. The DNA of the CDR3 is TGTGCCAGCAGCTTAGGGTTAACTGGCGGGGGTCGTGCAGATACGCAGTATTTT. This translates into CASSLGLTGGGRADTQYF.

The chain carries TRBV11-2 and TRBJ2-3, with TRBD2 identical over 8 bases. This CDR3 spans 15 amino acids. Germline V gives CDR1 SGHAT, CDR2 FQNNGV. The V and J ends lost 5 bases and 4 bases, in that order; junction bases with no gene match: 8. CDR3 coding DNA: TGTGCCAGCAGCCCCAGCGGGGGTGGGGCAGATACGCAGTATTTT. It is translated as CASSPSGGGADTQYF.

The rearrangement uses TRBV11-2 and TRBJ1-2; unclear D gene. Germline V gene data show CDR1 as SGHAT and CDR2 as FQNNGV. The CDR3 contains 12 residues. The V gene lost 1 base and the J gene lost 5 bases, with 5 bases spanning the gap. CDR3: CASSLGEYGYTF. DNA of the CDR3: TGTGCCAGCAGCTTAGGGGAGTATGGCTACACCTTC. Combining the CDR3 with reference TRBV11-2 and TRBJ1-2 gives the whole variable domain EAGVAQSPRYKIIEKRQSVAFWCNPISGHATLYWYQQILGQGPKLLIQFQNNGVVDDSQLPKDRFSAERLKGVDSTLKIQPAKLEDSAVYLCASSLGEYGYTFGSGTRLTVV.

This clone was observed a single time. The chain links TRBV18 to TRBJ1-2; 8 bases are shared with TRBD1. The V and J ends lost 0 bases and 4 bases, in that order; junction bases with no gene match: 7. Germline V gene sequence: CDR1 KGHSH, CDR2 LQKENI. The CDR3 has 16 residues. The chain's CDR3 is CASSPPGRGLSYGYTF. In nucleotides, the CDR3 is TGTGCCAGCTCACCACCGGGCAGGGGGCTTAGCTATGGCTACACCTTC.

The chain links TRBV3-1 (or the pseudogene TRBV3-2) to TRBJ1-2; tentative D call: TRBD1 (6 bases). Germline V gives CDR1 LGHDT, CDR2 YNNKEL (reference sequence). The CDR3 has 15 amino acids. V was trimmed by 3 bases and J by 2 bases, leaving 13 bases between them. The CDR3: CASSHLTGINYGYTF. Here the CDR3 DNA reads TGTGCCAGCAGCCACCTAACAGGGATCAACTATGGCTACACCTTC.

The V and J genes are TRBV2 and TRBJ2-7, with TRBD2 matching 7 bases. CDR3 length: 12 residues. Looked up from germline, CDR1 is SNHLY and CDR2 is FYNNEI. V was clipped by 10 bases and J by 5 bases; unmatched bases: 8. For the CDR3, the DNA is TGTGCCATTGGACTAGAACCCCACGAGCAGTACTTC. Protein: CAIGLEPHEQYF.